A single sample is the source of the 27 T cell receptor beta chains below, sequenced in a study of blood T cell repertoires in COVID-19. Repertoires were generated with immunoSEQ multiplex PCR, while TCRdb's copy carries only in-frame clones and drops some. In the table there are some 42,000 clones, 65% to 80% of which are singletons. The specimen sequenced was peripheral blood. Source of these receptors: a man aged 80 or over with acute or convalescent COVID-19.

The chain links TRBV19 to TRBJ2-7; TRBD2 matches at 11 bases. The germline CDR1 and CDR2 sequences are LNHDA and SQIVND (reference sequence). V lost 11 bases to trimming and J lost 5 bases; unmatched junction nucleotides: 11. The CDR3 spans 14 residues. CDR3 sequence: CAGVTSGGRHEQYF. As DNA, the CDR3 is TGTGCCGGAGTCACTAGCGGGGGTCGACACGAGCAGTACTTC. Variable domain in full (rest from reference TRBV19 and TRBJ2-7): DGGITQSPKYLFRKEGQNVTLSCEQNLNHDAMYWYRQDPGQGLRLIYYSQIVNDFQKGDIAEGYSVSREKKESFPLTVTSAQKNPTAFYLCAGVTSGGRHEQYFGPGTRLTVT.

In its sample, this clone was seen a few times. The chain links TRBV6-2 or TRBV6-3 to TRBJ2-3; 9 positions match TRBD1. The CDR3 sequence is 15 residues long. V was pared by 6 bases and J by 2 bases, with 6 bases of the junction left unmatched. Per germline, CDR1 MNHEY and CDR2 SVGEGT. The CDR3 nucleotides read TGTGCCAGCAGGTACGACAGGGGGTACACAGATACGCAGTATTTT. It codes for CASRYDRGYTDTQYF.

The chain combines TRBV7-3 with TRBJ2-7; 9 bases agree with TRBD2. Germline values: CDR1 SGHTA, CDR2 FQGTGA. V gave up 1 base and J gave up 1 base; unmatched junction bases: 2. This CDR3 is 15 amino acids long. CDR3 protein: CASSLNSGGSYEQYF. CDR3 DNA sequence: TGTGCCAGCAGCTTAAATAGCGGGGGTTCCTACGAGCAGTACTTC.

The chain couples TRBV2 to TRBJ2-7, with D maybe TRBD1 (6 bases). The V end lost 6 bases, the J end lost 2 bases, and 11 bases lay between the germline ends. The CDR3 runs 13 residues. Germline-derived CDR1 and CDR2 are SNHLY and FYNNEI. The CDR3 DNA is TGTGCCAGCAGCGCTGGACAGACCTACGAGCAGTACTTC. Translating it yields CASSAGQTYEQYF.

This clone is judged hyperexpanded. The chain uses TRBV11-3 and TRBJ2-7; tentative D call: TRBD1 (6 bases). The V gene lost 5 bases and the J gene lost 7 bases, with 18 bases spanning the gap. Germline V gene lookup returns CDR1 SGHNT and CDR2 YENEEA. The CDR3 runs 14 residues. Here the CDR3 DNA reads TGTGCCAGCAGCGCTTGGGGTAGGGGACAAGAGCAGTACTTC. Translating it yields CASSAWGRGQEQYF.

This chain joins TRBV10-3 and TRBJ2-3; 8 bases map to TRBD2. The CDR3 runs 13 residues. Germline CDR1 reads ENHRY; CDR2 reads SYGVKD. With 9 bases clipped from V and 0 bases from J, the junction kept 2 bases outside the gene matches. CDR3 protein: CAIKRESTDTQYF. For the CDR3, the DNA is TGTGCCATAAAGCGGGAGAGCACAGATACGCAGTATTTT.

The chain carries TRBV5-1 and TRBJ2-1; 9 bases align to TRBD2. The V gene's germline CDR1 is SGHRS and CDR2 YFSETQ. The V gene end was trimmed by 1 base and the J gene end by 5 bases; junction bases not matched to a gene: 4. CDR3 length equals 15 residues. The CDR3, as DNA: TGCGCCAGCAGCTTGACCAGCGGGGGGAACAATGAGCAGTTCTTC. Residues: CASSLTSGGNNEQFF.

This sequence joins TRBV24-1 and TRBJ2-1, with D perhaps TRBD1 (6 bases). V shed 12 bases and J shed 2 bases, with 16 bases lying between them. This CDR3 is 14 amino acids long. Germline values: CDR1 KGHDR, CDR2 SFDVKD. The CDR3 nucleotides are TGTGCCTCCTCCGGGACAAACGCCTACAATGAGCAGTTCTTC. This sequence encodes CASSGTNAYNEQFF.

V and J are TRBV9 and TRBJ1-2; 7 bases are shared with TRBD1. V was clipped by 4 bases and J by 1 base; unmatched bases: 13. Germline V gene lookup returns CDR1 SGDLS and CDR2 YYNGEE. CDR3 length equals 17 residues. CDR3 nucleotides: TGTGCCAGCAGCCCCCGGGACAGCGCAGCCTATAACTATGGCTACACCTTC. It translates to CASSPRDSAAYNYGYTF.

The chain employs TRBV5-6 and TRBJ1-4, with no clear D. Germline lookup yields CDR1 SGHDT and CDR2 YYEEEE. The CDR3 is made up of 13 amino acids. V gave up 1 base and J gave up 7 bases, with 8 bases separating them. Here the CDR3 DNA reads TGTGCCAGCAGCTTGTTCGAGGCTGAAAAACTGTTTTTT. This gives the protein CASSLFEAEKLFF.

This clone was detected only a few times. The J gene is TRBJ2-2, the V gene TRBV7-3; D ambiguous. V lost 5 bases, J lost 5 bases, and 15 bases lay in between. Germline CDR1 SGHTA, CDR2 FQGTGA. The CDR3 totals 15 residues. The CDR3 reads CASSPPSGYTGELFF. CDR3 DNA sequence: TGTGCCAGCAGCCCCCCTTCGGGTTATACCGGGGAGCTGTTTTTT.

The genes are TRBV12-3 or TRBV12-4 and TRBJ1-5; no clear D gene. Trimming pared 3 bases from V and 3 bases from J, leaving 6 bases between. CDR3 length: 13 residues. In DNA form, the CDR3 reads TGTGCCAGCAGTTTGGCACACAATCAGCCCCAGCATTTT. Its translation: CASSLAHNQPQHF.

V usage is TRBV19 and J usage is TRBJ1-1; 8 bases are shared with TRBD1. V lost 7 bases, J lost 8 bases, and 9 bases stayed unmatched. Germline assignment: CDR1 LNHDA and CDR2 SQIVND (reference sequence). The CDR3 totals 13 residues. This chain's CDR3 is CASTLGRGLEAFF. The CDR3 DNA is TGTGCCAGTACCCTAGGCAGGGGGCTCGAAGCTTTCTTT.

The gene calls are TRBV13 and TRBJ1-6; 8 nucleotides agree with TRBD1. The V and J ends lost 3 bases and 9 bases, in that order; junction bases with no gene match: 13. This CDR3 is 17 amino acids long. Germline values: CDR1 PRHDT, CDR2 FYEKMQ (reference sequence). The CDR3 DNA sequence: TGTGCCAGCAGCTTGGGGTTCTTCGGACAGGGAGCTTCACCCCTCCACTTT. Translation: CASSLGFFGQGASPLHF.

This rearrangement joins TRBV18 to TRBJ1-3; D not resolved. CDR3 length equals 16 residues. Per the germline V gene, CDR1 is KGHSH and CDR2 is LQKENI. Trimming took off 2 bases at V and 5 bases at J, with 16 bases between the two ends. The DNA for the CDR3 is TGTGCCAGCTCACCAGCGGGCACTACCGTCAGAAACACCATATATTTT. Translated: CASSPAGTTVRNTIYF.

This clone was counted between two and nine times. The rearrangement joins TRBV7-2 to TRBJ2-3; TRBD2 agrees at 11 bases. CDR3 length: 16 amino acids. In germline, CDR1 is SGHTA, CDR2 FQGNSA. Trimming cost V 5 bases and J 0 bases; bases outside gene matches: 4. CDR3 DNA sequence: TGTGCCAGCAGCCTAAGACTAGCGGGGAGCACAGATACGCAGTATTTT. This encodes CASSLRLAGSTDTQYF.

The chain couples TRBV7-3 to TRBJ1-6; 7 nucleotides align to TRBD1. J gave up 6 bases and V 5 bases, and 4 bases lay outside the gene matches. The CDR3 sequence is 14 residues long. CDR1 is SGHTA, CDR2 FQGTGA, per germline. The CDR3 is CASSLTGLNSPLHF. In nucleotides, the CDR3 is TGTGCCAGCAGCCTGACAGGGCTTAATTCACCCCTCCACTTT.

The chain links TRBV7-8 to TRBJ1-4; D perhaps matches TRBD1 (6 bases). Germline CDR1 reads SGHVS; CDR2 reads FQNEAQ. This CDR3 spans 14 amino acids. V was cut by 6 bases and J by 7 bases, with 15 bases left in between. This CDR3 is CASSLGEGGEKLFF. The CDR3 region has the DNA TGTGCCAGCAGTCTGGGGGAAGGGGGTGAAAAACTGTTTTTT.

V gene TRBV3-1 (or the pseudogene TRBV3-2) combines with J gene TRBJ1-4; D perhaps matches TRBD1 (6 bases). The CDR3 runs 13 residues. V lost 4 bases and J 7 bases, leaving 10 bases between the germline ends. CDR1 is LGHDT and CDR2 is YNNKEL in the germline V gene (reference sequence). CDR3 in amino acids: CASSPTGGEKLFF. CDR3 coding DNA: TGTGCCAGCAGCCCGACAGGAGGTGAAAAACTGTTTTTT.

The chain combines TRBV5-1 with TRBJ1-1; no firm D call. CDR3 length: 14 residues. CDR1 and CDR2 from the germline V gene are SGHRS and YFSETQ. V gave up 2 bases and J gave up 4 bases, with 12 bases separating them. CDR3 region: CASSFAGIGTEAFF. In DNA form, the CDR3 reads TGCGCCAGCAGCTTTGCGGGGATCGGCACTGAAGCTTTCTTT.

The CDR3 loop is CASIGGRVYNEQFF. The CDR3 region has the DNA TGTGCCAGCATTGGCGGGAGAGTCTACAATGAGCAGTTCTTC. The V call is TRBV6-5, the J call TRBJ2-1; 7 nucleotides agree with TRBD2. Trimming removed 7 bases from V and 3 bases from J; junction bases left unmatched: 6. CDR3 length equals 14 residues. Germline V CDR1 and CDR2: MNHEY, SVGAGI.

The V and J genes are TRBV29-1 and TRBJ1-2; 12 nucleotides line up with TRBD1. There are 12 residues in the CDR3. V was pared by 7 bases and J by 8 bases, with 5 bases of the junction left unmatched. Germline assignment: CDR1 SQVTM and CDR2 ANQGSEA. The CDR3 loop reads CSAGQGAEGYTF. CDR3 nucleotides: TGCAGCGCGGGACAGGGGGCAGAAGGCTACACCTTC.

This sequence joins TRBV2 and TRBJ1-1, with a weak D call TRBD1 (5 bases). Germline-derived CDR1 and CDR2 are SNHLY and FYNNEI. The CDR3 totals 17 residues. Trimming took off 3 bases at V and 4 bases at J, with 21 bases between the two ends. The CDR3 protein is CASSDGKTFGAGTEAFF. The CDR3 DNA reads TGTGCCAGCAGTGACGGTAAAACCTTTGGGGCAGGCACTGAAGCTTTCTTT. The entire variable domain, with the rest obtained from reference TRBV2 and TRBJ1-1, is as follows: EPEVTQTPSHQVTQMGQEVILRCVPISNHLYFYWYRQILGQKVEFLVSFYNNEISEKSEIFDDQFSVERPDGSNFTLKIRSTKLEDSAMYFCASSDGKTFGAGTEAFFGQGTRLTVV.

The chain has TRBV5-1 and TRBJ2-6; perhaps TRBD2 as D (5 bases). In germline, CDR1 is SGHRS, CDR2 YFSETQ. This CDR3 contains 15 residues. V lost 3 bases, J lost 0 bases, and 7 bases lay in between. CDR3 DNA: TGCGCCAGCAGCTCCCGGGACTCTGGGGCCAACGTCCTGACTTTC. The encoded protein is CASSSRDSGANVLTF.

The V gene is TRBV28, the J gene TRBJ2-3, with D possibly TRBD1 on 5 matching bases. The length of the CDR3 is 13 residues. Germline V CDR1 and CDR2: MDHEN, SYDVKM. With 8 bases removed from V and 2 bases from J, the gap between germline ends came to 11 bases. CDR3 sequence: CASCDSPTDTQYF. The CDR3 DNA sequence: TGTGCCAGCTGCGACAGTCCCACAGATACGCAGTATTTT.

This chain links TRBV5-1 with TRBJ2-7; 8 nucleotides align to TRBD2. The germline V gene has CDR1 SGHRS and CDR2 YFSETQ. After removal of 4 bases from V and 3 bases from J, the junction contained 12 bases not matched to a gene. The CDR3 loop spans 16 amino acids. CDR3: CASSLGAGGASYEQYF. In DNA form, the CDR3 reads TGCGCCAGCAGCCTGGGGGCCGGGGGGGCAAGCTACGAGCAGTACTTC.

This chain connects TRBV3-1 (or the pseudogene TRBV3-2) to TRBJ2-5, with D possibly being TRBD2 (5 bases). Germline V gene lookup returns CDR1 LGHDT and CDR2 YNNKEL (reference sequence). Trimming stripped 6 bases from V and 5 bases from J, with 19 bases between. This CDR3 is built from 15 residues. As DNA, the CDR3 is TGTGCCAGCAGGGCCCGTGGAAGCTGGAGGGAGACCCAGTACTTC. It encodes CASRARGSWRETQYF.